The next 14 T cell receptor beta chains were all read from a single sample in a study of T cells in Graves' hyperthyroidism and ophthalmopathy (dated by TCRdb to 2018 to 2020). The library was built by means of multiplex PCR. The reads were generated on an Illumina HiSeq 2000. The TCR beta CDR3 regions were amplified from RNA transcripts. The TCR CDR3 was subjected to a first round of RT-PCR using the HTBI primer set and the Qiagen OneStep RT-PCR kit. Using fastp at Q25 and MiXCR, TCRdb reprocessed the public reads and kept productive beta chains. Under each unique CDR3 protein, matching rows form one entry showing the most common genes and DNA. The sample includes 400,000 to 550,000 distinct CDR3 sequences, with roughly 24% observed a single time. In total, the top ten clones hold around 10% of the sample. What was sequenced was blood. The receptor source for this set is a woman in her twenties or thirties with Graves' ophthalmopathy.

This clonotype was recorded many times. The rearrangement joins TRBV12-3 or TRBV12-4 to TRBJ2-2; the D is unclear. The CDR3 sequence is 12 residues long. V lost 3 bases and J lost 6, with 5 bases in between. The CDR3 here is CASSFVPGELFF. CDR3 nucleotide sequence: TGTGCCAGCAGTTTTGTTCCCGGGGAGCTGTTTTTT.

The rearrangement joins TRBV12-3 or TRBV12-4 to TRBJ2-7; D unclear. V was trimmed by 0 bases and J by 3 bases, leaving 9 bases between them. The CDR3 is 14 amino acids. Written as DNA, the CDR3 is TGTGCCAGCAGTTTAGCCCCCTCCGTCTACGAGCAGTACTTC. It translates to CASSLAPSVYEQYF.

At least ten counts were recorded for this clonotype. The V gene is TRBV5-5, the J gene TRBJ1-1, with D maybe TRBD1 (6 bases). Looked up from germline, CDR1 is SGHKS and CDR2 is YYEKEE (reference sequence). Trimming pared 4 bases from V and 3 bases from J, leaving 16 bases between. CDR3 length: 15 residues. The CDR3 DNA is TGTGCCAGCAGCCTGGGGGCGGCAGTAGACACTGAAGCTTTCTTT. As protein: CASSLGAAVDTEAFF. Filled out from reference TRBV5-5 and TRBJ1-1, the complete variable domain reads DAGVTQSPTHLIKTRGQQVTLRCSPISGHKSVSWYQQVLGQGPQFIFQYYEKEERGRGNFPDRFSARQFPNYSSELNVNALLLGDSALYLCASSLGAAVDTEAFFGQGTRLTVV.

This clonotype was counted a single time. The V gene is TRBV20-1, the J gene TRBJ1-2, with D hard to call. The CDR3 runs to 12 residues. Trimming took 3 bases from V and 4 from J, leaving 9 bases between them. Germline lookup yields CDR1 DFQATT and CDR2 SNEGSKA (reference sequence). The CDR3 region has the DNA TGCAGTGCTAGTAACGTGGCCTATGGCTACACCTTC. Its translation: CSASNVAYGYTF.

In its sample, this clonotype was seen many times. The gene calls are TRBV20-1 and TRBJ1-1, with a tentative D call TRBD1 (5 bases). This CDR3 is built from 12 residues. Germline V lookup: CDR1 DFQATT, CDR2 SNEGSKA (reference sequence). CDR3 coding DNA: TGCAACCCCTGGGACGGGAAGGCTGAAGCTTTCTTT. It translates to CNPWDGKAEAFF.

This clonotype was recorded many times. The chain joins TRBV19 to TRBJ2-5; D may be TRBD1 or TRBD2 (7 bases each). Trimming took 5 bases from V and 9 from J, leaving 16 bases between them. This CDR3 contains 13 residues. Germline V gives CDR1 LNHDA, CDR2 SQIVND (reference sequence). The CDR3: CASSPNRGGPQYF. CDR3 DNA sequence: TGTGCCAGTAGTCCAAACAGGGGAGGGCCCCAGTACTTC.

The sample holds many counts of this clonotype. The chain employs TRBV27 and TRBJ2-7; TRBD1 might be the D (6 bases). The CDR3 runs to 12 residues. Per germline, CDR1 MNHEY and CDR2 SMNVEV (reference sequence). The CDR3 bases are TGTTCCCAGCCGGGACACCTCTACGAGCAGTACTTC. Protein sequence: CSQPGHLYEQYF.

At least ten counts were recorded for this clonotype. The CDR3 reads CASRRPGRMYGYTF. For the CDR3, the DNA is TGTGCCAGTAGACGACCGGGACGGATGTATGGCTACACCTTC. This chain uses TRBV19 with TRBJ1-2; tentative D call: TRBD1 (5 bases). The length of the CDR3 is 14 residues. From germline, CDR1 is LNHDA and CDR2 SQIVND (reference sequence). V lost 6 bases and J 5 bases, leaving 16 bases between the germline ends. Based on the CDR3 plus reference TRBV19 and TRBJ1-2, the full variable domain is DGGITQSPKYLFRKEGQNVTLSCEQNLNHDAMYWYRQDPGQGLRLIYYSQIVNDFQKGDIAEGYSVSREKKESFPLTVTSAQKNPTAFYLCASRRPGRMYGYTFGSGTRLTVV.

At least ten counts were recorded for this clonotype. This chain links TRBV20-1 with TRBJ2-5; D remains ambiguous. V lost 0 bases and J 2 bases, leaving 16 bases between the germline ends. Looked up from germline, CDR1 is DFQATT and CDR2 is SNEGSKA (reference sequence). CDR3 length equals 16 residues. CDR3 protein: CSARDPKSANQETQYF. Here the CDR3 DNA reads TGCAGTGCTAGAGACCCGAAGAGCGCGAATCAAGAGACCCAGTACTTC.

This clonotype appeared a few times. This rearrangement joins TRBV4-3 to TRBJ2-7; D may be TRBD1 (6 bases). The CDR3 sequence is 15 residues long. V gave up 0 bases and J gave up 0 bases, with 9 bases separating them. The germline V gene encodes CDR1 LGHNA and CDR2 YSLEER. In nucleotides, the CDR3 is TGCGCCAGCAGCCAAGAGTGGGGGCCCTCCTACGAGCAGTACTTC. Protein: CASSQEWGPSYEQYF.

This clonotype was seen at least ten times. The rearrangement joins TRBV6-1 to TRBJ2-5; the match to TRBD1 covers 7 bases. The CDR3 loop spans 14 amino acids. Germline CDR1 MNHNS, CDR2 SASEGT. J lost 6 bases, V lost 1 base, and 5 bases had no gene match. CDR3 in DNA: TGTGCCAGCAGTGAAGGGACAGGTCAACAGACCCAGTACTTC. It codes for CASSEGTGQQTQYF.

Many counts were recorded for this clonotype. The V call is TRBV20-1, the J call TRBJ1-5, with a tentative D call TRBD1 (5 bases). V lost 3 bases and J lost 4, with 16 bases in between. The CDR3 runs 15 residues. CDR1 is DFQATT and CDR2 is SNEGSKA in the germline V gene (reference sequence). The CDR3 reads CSASVGEGENQPQHF. The CDR3 bases are TGCAGTGCTAGTGTAGGGGAGGGAGAAAATCAGCCCCAGCATTTT.

In the case of this clonotype: A read error may produce the germline difference seen at one junction end. The rearrangement joins TRBV2 to TRBJ1-1; tentatively, D is TRBD1 (5 bases). The CDR3 totals 13 residues. Germline V CDR1 and CDR2: SNHLY, FYNNEI. The CDR3 loop reads CSSSRQSNTEAFF. The CDR3 DNA follows: TGTTCCAGCAGCCGACAGTCGAACACTGAAGCTTTCTTT.

This clonotype has more than one count but fewer than ten. The chain employs TRBV7-2 and TRBJ2-4; 7 bases line up with TRBD1. The V and J ends lost 3 bases and 0 bases, in that order; junction bases with no gene match: 5. Germline lookup yields CDR1 SGHTA and CDR2 FQGNSA. The CDR3 has 16 amino acids. The CDR3 DNA follows: TGTGCCAGCAGCTTCCCGGGACAGAGAGCCAAAAACATTCAGTACTTC. It is translated as CASSFPGQRAKNIQYF.